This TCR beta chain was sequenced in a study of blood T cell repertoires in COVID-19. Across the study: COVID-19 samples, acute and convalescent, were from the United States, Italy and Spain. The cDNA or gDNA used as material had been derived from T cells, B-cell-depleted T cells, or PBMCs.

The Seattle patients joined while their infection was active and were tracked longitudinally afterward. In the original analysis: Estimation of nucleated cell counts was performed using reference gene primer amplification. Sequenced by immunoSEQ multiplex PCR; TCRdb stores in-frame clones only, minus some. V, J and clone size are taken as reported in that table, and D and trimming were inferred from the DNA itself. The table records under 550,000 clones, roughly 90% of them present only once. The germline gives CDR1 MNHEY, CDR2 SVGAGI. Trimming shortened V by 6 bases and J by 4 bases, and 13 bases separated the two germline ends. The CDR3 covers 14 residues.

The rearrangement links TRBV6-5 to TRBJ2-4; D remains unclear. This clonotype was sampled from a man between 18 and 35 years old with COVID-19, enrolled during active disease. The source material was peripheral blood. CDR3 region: CASSLDSLKNIQYF. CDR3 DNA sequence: TGTGCCAGCAGCCTTGACTCCCTGAAAAACATTCAGTACTTC.